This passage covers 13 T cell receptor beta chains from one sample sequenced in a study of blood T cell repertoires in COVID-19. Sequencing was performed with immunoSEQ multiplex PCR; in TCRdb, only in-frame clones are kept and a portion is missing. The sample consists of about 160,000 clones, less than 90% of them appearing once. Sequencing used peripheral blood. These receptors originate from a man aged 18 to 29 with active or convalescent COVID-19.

The DNA for the CDR3 is TGTGCCAGCAGCTTAGCGGGTAGCGAGCAGTACTTC. This sequence encodes CASSLAGSEQYF. The chain combines TRBV11-3 with TRBJ2-7; D uncertain. V lost 1 base to trimming and J lost 6 bases, with 7 bases between them. Germline V gives CDR1 SGHNT, CDR2 YENEEA. The CDR3 covers 12 residues. Combining the CDR3 with reference TRBV11-3 and TRBJ2-7 gives the whole variable domain EAGVVQSPRYKIIEKKQPVAFWCNPISGHNTLYWYLQNLGQGPELLIRYENEEAVDDSQLPKDRFSAERLKGVDSTLKIQPAELGDSAVYLCASSLAGSEQYFGPGTRLTVT.

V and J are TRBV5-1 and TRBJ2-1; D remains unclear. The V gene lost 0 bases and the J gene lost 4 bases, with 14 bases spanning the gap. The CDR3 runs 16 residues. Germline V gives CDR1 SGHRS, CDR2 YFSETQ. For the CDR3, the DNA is TGCGCCAGCAGCTTGGCCAATGGAGACCCATACAATGAGCAGTTCTTC. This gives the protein CASSLANGDPYNEQFF.

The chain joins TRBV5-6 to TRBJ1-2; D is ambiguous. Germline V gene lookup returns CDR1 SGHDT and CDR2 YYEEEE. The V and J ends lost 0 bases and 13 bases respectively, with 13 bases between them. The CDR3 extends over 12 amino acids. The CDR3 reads CASSLDYGSCTF. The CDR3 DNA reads TGTGCCAGCAGCTTGGATTACGGGAGTTGCACCTTC.

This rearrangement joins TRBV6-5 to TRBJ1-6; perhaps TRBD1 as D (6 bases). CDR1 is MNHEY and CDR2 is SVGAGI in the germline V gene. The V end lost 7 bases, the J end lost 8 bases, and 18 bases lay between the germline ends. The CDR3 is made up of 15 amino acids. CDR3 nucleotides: TGTGCCAGCAAGCAATTACAGGGCTCGCATTCACCCCTCCACTTT. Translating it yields CASKQLQGSHSPLHF.

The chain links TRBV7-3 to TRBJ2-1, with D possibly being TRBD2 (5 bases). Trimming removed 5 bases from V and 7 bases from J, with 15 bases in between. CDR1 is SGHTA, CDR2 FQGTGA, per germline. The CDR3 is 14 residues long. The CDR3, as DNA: TGTGCCAGCAGCCCAACGGGATGGGCTAATGAGCAGTTCTTC. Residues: CASSPTGWANEQFF.

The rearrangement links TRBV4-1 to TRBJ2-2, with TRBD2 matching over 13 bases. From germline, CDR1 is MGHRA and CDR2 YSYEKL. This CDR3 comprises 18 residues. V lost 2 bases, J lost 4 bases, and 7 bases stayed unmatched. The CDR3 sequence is CASSQQTSGGAGTGELFF. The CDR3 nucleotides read TGCGCCAGCAGCCAACAAACTAGCGGGGGGGCCGGCACCGGGGAGCTGTTTTTT.

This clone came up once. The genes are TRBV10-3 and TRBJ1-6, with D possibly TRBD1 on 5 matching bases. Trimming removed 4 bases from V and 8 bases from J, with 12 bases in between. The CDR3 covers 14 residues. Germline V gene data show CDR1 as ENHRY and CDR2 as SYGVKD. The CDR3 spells CAISGGLQDSPLHF. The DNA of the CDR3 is TGTGCCATCAGTGGCGGCCTACAGGATTCACCCCTCCACTTT.

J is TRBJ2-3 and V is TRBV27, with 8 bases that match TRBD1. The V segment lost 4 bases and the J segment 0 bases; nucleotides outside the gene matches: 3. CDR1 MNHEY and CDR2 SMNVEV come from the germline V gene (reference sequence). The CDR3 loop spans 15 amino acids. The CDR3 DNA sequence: TGTGCCAGCAGTTGGGGACAGGTCAGCACAGATACGCAGTATTTT. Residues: CASSWGQVSTDTQYF.

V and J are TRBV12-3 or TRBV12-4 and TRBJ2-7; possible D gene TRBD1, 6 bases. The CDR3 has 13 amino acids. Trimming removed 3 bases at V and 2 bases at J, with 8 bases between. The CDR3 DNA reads TGTGCCAGCAGTTTTACAGGGCCCTACGAGCAGTACTTC. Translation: CASSFTGPYEQYF.

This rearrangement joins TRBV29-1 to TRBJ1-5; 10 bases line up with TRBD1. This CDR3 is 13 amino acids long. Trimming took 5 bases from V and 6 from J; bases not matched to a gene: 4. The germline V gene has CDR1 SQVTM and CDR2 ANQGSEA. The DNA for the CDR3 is TGCAGCGTTAGCCGGGACAGGGGTCAGCCCCAGCATTTT. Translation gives CSVSRDRGQPQHF.

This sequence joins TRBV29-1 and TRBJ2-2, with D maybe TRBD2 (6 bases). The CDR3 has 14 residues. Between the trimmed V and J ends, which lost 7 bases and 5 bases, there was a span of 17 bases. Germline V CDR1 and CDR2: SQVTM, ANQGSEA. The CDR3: CSARERASTGELFF. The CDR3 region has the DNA TGCAGCGCCCGGGAGAGGGCGAGTACCGGGGAGCTGTTTTTT.

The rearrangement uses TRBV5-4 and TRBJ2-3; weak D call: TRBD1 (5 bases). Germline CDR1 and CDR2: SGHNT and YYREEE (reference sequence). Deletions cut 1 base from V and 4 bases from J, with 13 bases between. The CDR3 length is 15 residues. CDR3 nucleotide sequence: TGTGCCAGCAGCTTGCGGCAGGGCCGAGCAGATACGCAGTATTTT. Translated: CASSLRQGRADTQYF.

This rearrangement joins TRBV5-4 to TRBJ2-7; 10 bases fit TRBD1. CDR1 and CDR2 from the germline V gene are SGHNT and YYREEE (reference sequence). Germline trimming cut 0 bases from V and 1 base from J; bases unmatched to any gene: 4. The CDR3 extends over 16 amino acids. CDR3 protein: CASSLAGTGVSYEQYF. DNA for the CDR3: TGTGCCAGCAGCTTGGCGGGGACAGGGGTATCCTACGAGCAGTACTTC.